This TCR beta chain derives from a study of T cells in Graves' hyperthyroidism and ophthalmopathy. The CDR3 is 18 residues long. The germline CDR1 and CDR2 sequences are SGDLS and YYNGEE. V lost 4 bases, J lost 1 base, and 15 bases stayed unmatched. Using RNA transcripts as the source, TCR beta CDR3 regions were amplified. Using the HTBI primer set, a first-round RT-PCR was run on the TCR CDR3. Via MiXCR, TCRdb re-called the multiplex PCR reads, giving one row per CDR3 protein. The sample lists around 720,000 distinct CDR3 sequences, approximately 36% occurring once. This chain uses TRBV9 with TRBJ1-1; 8 bases match TRBD1. This receptor was identified in a woman aged 40 to 50 with Graves' hyperthyroidism. Sequenced input: blood. The CDR3 nucleotides read TGTGCCAGCAGCCAAGATAATCGGGACAGGTGGCGGAACACTGAAGCTTTCTTT. This encodes CASSQDNRDRWRNTEAFF.